This TCR beta chain comes out of a study of T cell responses to AZD1222 COVID-19 vaccine. Study as a whole: Pooling was applied to second doses at about 4 or about 12 weeks.

V lost 9 bases and J 0 bases, leaving 14 bases between the germline ends. The CDR3 loop spans 14 amino acids. Germline V CDR1 and CDR2: LNHDA, SQIVND (reference sequence). Repertoires were generated with immunoSEQ multiplex PCR, while TCRdb's copy carries only in-frame clones and drops some. The sample has 100,000 or so clones, 85% to 90% seen once; the top ten hold more than 15%. This material consisted of peripheral blood, taken on day 0 of AZD1222 vaccination. This TCR came from an adult in good health. V usage is TRBV19 and J usage is TRBJ1-1; D uncertain. The CDR3 here is CASFTGEMNTEAFF. The CDR3 nucleotides read TGTGCCAGCTTTACCGGGGAAATGAACACTGAAGCTTTCTTT.